The TCR beta chain described here comes from a study of blood T cells in healthy people across ages. Trimming took 2 bases from V and 7 from J, leaving 8 bases between them. CDR1 is SEHNR, CDR2 FQNEAQ, per germline (reference sequence). The CDR3 has 12 amino acids. Primers used in a second PCR of about 7 to 12 cycles were a sample-barcoded 5' primer and a J-beta primer mix. MiXCR, run by TCRdb on the 5' RACE reads, gives a single entry per CDR3 protein. The sample shows 500,000 to 650,000 distinct CDR3 sequences, about 25% of them seen only once. Another study also made use of these data, one on T cells of mothers and their children.

This sequence joins TRBV7-9 and TRBJ1-1, with D possibly TRBD1 on 5 matching bases. The origin of this receptor is a boy between 2 and 10 years old in good health. The sample comprised blood. The CDR3 sequence: CASSLLRDEAFF. CDR3 bases: TGTGCCAGCAGCTTACTCAGGGATGAAGCTTTCTTT.